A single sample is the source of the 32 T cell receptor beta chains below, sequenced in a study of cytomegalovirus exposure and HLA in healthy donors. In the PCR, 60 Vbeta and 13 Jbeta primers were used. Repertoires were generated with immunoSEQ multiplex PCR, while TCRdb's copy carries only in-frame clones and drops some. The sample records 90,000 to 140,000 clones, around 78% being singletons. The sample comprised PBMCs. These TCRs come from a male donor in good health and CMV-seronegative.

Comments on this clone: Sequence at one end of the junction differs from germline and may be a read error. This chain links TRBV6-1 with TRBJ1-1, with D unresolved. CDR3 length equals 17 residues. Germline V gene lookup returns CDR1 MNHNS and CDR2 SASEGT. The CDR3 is CAISESEAQLGRTEAFF. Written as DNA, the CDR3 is TGTGCCATCAGTGAGTCCGAGGCCCAACTTGGGAGGACTGAAGCTTTCTTT.

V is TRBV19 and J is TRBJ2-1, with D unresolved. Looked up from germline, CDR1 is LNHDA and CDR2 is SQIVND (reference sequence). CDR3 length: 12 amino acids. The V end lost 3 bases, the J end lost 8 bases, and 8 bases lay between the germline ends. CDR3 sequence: CASSILRDEQFF. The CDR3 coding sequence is TGTGCCAGTAGTATCTTACGGGATGAGCAGTTCTTC.

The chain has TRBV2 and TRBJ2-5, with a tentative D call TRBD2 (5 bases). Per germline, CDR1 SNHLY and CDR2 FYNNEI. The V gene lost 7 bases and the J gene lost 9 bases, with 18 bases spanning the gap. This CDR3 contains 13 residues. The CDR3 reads CASKRVPNVSQYF. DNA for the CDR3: TGTGCCAGCAAGAGGGTCCCAAATGTGTCCCAGTACTTC. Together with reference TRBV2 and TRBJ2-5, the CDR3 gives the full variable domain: EPEVTQTPSHQVTQMGQEVILRCVPISNHLYFYWYRQILGQKVEFLVSFYNNEISEKSEIFDDQFSVERPDGSNFTLKIRSTKLEDSAMYFCASKRVPNVSQYFGPGTRLLVL.

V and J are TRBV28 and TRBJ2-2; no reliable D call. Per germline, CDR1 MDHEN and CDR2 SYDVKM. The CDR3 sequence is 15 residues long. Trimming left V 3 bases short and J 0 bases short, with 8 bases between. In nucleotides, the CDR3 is TGTGCCAGCAGTTTTTGGCTAGCGAACACCGGGGAGCTGTTTTTT. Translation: CASSFWLANTGELFF.

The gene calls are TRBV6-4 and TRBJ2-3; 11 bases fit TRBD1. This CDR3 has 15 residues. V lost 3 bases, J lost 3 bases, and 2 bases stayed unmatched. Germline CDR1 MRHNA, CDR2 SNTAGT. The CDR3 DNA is TGTGCCAGCAGTGAGGGACAGGGGGATACAGATACGCAGTATTTT. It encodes CASSEGQGDTDTQYF.

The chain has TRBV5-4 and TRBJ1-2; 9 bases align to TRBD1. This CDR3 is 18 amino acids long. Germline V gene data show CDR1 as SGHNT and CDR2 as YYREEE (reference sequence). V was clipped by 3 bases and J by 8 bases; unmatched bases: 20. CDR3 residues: CASSSRAGTGSWRGGYTF. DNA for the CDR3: TGTGCCAGCAGCTCGCGCGCCGGGACAGGGTCCTGGAGGGGGGGCTACACCTTC.

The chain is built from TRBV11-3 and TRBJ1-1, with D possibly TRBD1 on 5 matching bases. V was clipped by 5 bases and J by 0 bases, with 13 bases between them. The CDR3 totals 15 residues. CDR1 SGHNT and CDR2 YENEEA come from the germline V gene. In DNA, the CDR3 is TGTGCCAGCAGCCCAGGGTCGCTGATGAACACTGAAGCTTTCTTT. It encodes CASSPGSLMNTEAFF.

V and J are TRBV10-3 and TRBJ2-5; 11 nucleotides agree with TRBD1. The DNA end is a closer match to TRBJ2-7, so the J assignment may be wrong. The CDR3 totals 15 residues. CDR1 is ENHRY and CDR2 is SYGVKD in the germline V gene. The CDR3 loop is CAIRQGTGGSYEQYF. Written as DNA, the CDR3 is TGTGCCATCAGACAAGGGACAGGGGGCTCCTACGAGCAGTACTTC.

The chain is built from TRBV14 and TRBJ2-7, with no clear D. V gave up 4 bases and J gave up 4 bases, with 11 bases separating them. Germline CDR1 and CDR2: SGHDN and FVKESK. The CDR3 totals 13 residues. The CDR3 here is CASSLAPSYEQYF. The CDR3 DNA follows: TGTGCCAGCAGCCTGGCCCCTTCATACGAGCAGTACTTC.

This CDR3 is CASSVGQAVSYEQYF. CDR3 DNA: TGTGCCAGCAGCGTAGGGCAGGCCGTCTCCTACGAGCAGTACTTC. This chain uses TRBV9 with TRBJ2-7; D is uncertain. V shed 0 bases and J shed 0 bases, with 10 bases lying between them. The CDR3 is made up of 15 amino acids. Per germline, CDR1 SGDLS and CDR2 YYNGEE. The full variable domain, in which reference TRBV9 and TRBJ2-7 provide the parts outside the CDR3, is DSGVTQTPKHLITATGQRVTLRCSPRSGDLSVYWYQQSLDQGLQFLIQYYNGEERAKGNILERFSAQQFPDLHSELNLSSLELGDSALYFCASSVGQAVSYEQYFGPGTRLTVT.

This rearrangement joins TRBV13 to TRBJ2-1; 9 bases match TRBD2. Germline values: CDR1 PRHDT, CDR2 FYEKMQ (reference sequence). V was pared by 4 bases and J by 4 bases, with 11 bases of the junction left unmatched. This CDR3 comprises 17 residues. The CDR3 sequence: CASSSPRVAGVYNEQFF. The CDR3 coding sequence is TGTGCCAGCAGCTCCCCTAGGGTAGCGGGAGTTTACAATGAGCAGTTCTTC.

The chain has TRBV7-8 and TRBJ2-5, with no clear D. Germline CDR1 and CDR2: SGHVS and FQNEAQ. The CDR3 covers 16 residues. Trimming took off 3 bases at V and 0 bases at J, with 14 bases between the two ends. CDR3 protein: CASSLSLDEYQETQYF. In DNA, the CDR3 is TGTGCCAGCAGCTTGAGCCTAGACGAGTACCAAGAGACCCAGTACTTC.

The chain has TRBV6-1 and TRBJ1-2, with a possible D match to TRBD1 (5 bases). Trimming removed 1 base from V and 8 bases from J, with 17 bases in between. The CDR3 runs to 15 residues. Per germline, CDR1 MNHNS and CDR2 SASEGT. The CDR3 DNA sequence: TGTGCCAGCAGTGAAGTGTACACAGGCTCCTACGGCTACACCTTC. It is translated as CASSEVYTGSYGYTF.

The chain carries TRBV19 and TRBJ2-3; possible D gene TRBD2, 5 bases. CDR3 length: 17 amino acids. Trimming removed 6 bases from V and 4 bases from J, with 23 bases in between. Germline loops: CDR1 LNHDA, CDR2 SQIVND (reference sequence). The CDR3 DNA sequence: TGTGCCAGTAGCGCCTCTCGAGGCGGGCCCCTGGCAGATACGCAGTATTTT. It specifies CASSASRGGPLADTQYF.

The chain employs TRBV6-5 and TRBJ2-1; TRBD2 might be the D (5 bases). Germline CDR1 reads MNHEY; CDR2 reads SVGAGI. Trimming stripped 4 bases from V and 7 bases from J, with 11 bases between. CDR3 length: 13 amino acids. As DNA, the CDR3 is TGTGCCAGCAGTTCCCCACTAGAGAATGAGCAGTTCTTC. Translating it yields CASSSPLENEQFF.

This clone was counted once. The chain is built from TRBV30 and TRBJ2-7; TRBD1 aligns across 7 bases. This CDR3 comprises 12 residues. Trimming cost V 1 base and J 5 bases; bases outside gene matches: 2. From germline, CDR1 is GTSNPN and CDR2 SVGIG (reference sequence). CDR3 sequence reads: CAWSGQGHEQYF. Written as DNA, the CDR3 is TGTGCCTGGAGTGGACAGGGACACGAGCAGTACTTC.

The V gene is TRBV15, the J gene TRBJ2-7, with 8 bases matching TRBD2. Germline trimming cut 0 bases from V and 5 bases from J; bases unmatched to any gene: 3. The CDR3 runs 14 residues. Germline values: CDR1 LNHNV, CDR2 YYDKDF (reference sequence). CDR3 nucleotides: TGTGCCACCAGCAGAGATGCGGGGGGAAACGAGCAGTACTTC. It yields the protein CATSRDAGGNEQYF.

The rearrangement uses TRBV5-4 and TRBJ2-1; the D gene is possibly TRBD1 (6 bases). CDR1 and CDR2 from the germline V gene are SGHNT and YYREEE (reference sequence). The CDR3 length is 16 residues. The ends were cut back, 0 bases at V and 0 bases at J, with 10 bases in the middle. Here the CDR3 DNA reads TGTGCCAGCAGCTTGGAGGGGGATCCCTCCTACAATGAGCAGTTCTTC. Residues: CASSLEGDPSYNEQFF.

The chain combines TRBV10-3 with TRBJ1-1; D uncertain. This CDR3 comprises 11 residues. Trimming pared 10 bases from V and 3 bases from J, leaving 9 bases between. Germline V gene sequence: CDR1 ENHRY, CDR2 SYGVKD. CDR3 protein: CATGSYTEAFF. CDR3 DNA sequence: TGTGCCACCGGTTCGTACACTGAAGCTTTCTTT.

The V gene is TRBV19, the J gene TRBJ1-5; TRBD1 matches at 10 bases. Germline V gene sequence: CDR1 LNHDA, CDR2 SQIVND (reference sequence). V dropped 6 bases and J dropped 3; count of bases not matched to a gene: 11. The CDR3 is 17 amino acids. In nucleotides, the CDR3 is TGTGCCAGTAGGAACGACAGGGGGCAAAAAATCAATCAGCCCCAGCATTTT. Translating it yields CASRNDRGQKINQPQHF.

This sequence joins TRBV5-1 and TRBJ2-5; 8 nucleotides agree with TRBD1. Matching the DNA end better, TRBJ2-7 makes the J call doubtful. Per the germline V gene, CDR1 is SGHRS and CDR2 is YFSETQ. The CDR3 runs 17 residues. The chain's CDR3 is CASSLVRGQDRAYEQYF. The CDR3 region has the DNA TGCGCCAGCAGCTTGGTTAGGGGCCAGGACAGGGCCTACGAGCAGTACTTC.

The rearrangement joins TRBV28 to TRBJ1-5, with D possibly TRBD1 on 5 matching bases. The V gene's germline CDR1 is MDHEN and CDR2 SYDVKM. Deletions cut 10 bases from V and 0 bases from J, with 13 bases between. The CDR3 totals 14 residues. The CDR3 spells CATWTLYSNQPQHF. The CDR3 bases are TGTGCCACCTGGACACTCTATAGCAATCAGCCCCAGCATTTT.

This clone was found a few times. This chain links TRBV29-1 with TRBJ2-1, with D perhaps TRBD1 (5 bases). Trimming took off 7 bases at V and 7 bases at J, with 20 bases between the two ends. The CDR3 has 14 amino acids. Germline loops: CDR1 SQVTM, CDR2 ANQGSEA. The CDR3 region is CSAGAAAESNEQFF. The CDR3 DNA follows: TGCAGCGCTGGGGCTGCGGCGGAATCAAATGAGCAGTTCTTC.

In DNA, the CDR3 is TGCGCCAGCAGCCAAGATAAGCGACGGAGTCGAAACACCATATATTTT. Translation gives CASSQDKRRSRNTIYF. This chain connects TRBV4-3 to TRBJ1-3; unclear D gene. The CDR3 consists of 16 residues. Trimming removed 0 bases from V and 5 bases from J, with 14 bases in between. CDR1 is LGHNA and CDR2 is YSLEER in the germline V gene.

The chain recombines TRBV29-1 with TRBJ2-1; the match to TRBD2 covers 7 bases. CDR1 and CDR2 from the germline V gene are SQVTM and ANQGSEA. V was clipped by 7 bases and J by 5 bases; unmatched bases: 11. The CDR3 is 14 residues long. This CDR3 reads CSAAWREINNEQFF. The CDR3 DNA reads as TGCAGCGCCGCTTGGCGGGAGATCAACAATGAGCAGTTCTTC.

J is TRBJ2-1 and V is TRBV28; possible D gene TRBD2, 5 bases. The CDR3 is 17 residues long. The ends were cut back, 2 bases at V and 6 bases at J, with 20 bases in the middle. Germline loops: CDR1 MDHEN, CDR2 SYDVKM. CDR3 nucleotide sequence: TGTGCCAGCAGTTTACATTCGGGGATCGGCGGAGTCAATGAGCAGTTCTTC. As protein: CASSLHSGIGGVNEQFF.

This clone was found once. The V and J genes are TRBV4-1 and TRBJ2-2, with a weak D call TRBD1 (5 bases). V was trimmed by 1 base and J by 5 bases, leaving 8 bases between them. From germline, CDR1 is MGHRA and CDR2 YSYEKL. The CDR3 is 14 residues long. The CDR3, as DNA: TGCGCCAGCAGCCAAGTGGGGCCTACCGGGGAGCTGTTTTTT. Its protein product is CASSQVGPTGELFF.

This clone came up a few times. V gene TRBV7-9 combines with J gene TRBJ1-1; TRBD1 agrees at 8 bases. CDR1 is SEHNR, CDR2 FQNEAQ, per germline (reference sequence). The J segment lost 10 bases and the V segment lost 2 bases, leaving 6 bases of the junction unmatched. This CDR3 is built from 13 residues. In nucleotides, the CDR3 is TGTGCCAGCAGCTTAAGTCCCGACAGGGGAGCTTTCTTT. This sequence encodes CASSLSPDRGAFF.

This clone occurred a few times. CDR3 bases: TGTGCCAGCAGCGTAGAGTCGGACGGGAGGGTCAAAAACATTCAGTACTTC. Translating it yields CASSVESDGRVKNIQYF. The V call is TRBV9, the J call TRBJ2-4, with TRBD2 matching 8 bases. V lost 0 bases and J lost 3; bases outside the gene matches: 8. The CDR3 runs 17 residues. Germline loops: CDR1 SGDLS, CDR2 YYNGEE.

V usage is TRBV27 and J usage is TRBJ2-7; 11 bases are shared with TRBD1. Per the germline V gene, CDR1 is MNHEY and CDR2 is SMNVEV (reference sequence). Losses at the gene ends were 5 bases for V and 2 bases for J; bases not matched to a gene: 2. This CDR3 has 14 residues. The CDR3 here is CASSPGQGAYEQYF. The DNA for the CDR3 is TGTGCCAGCAGTCCGGGACAGGGGGCCTACGAGCAGTACTTC.

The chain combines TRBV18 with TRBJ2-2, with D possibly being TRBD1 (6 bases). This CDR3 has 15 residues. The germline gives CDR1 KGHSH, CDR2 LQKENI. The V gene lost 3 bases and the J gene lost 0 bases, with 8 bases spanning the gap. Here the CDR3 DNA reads TGTGCCAGCTCACCCGGACAGTCGAACACCGGGGAGCTGTTTTTT. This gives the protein CASSPGQSNTGELFF.

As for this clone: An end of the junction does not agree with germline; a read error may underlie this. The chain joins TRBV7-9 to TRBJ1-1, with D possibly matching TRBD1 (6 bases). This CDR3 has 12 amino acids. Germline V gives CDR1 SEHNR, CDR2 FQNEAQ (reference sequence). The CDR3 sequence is CSSSLGTREAFF. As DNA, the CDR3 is TGTTCCAGCAGCTTGGGGACAAGAGAAGCTTTCTTT. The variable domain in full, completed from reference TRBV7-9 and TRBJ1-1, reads DTGVSQNPRHKITKRGQNVTFRCDPISEHNRLYWYRQTLGQGPEFLTYFQNEAQLEKSRLLSDRFSAERPKGSFSTLEIQRTEQGDSAMYLCSSSLGTREAFFGQGTRLTVV.